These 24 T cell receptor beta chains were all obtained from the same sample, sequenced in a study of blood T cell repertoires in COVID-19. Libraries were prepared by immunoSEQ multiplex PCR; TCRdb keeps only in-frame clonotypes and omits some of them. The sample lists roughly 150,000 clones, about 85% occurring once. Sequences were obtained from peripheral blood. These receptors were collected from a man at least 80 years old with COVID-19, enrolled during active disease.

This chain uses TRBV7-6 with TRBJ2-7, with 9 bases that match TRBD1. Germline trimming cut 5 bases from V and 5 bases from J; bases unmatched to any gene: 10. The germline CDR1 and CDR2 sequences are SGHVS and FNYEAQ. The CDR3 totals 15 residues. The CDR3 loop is CASSPQPGQGDEQYF. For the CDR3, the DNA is TGTGCCAGCAGCCCCCAACCGGGACAGGGCGACGAGCAGTACTTC. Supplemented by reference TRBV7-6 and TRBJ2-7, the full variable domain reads GAGVSQSPRYKVTKRGQDVALRCDPISGHVSLYWYRQALGQGPEFLTYFNYEAQQDKSGLPNDRFSAERPEGSISTLTIQRTEQRDSAMYRCASSPQPGQGDEQYFGPGTRLTVT.

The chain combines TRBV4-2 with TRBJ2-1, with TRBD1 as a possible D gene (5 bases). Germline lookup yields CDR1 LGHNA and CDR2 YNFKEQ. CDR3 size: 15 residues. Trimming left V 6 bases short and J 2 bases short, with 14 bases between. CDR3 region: CASSLDSGTYNEQFF. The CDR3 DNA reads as TGTGCCAGCAGTTTAGACAGTGGGACCTACAATGAGCAGTTCTTC.

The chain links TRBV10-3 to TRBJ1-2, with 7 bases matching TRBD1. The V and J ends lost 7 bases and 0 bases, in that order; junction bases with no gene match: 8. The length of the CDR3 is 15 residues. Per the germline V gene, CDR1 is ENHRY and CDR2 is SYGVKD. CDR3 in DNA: TGTGCCATCAATCGACAGGGACTTGCTAACTATGGCTACACCTTC. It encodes CAINRQGLANYGYTF.

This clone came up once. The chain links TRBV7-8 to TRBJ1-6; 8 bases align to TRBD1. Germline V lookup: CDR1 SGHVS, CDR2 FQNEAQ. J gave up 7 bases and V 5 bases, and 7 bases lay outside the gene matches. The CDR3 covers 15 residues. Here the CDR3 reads CASSAGGLGNSPLHF. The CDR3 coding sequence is TGTGCCAGCAGCGCAGGGGGCTTGGGGAATTCACCCCTCCACTTT.

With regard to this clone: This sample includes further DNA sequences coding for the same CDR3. The CDR3 DNA is TGCGCCAGCAGCAGGGGACAGGCGAACTATGGCTACACCTTC. It translates to CASSRGQANYGYTF. The chain uses TRBV5-1 and TRBJ1-2; 8 bases are a match to TRBD1. J gave up 2 bases and V 4 bases, and 4 bases lay outside the gene matches. CDR1 is SGHRS and CDR2 is YFSETQ in the germline V gene. The length of the CDR3 is 14 residues.

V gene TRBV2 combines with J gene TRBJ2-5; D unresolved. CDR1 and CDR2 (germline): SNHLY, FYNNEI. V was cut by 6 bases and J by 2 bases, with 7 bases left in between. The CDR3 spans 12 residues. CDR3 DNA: TGTGCCAGCAGACAGCAGCAAGAGACCCAGTACTTC. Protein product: CASRQQQETQYF.

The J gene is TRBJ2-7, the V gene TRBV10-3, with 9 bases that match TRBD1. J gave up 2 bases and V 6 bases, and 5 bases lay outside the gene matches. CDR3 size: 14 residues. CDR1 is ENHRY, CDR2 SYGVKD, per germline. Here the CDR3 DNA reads TGTGCCATCAGAGGGACAGGGCAGCCCTACGAGCAGTACTTC. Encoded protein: CAIRGTGQPYEQYF.

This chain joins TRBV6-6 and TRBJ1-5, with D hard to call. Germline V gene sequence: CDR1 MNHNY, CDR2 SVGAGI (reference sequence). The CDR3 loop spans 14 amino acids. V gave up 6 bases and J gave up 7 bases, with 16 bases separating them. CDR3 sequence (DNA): TGTGCCAGCAGGACACGCCAGACGTACCAGCCCCAGCATTTT. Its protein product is CASRTRQTYQPQHF.

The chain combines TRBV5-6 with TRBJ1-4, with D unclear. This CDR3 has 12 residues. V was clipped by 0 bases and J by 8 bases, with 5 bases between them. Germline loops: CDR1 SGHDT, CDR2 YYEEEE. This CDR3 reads CASSLGGEKLFF. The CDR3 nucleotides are TGTGCCAGCAGCTTGGGCGGGGAAAAACTGTTTTTT.

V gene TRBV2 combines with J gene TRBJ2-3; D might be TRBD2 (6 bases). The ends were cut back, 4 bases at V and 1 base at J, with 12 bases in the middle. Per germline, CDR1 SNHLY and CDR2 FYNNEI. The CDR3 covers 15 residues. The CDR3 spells CASSVSRGGTDTQYF. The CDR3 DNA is TGTGCCAGCAGTGTCTCTCGCGGGGGCACAGATACGCAGTATTTT.

Here the CDR3 DNA reads TGTGCCAGCAGTCGGGATCAGGGGGCCGGTTCACCCCTCCACTTT. Translating gives CASSRDQGAGSPLHF. The chain recombines TRBV6-4 with TRBJ1-6; 8 bases agree with TRBD1. CDR3 size: 15 residues. The V gene's germline CDR1 is MRHNA and CDR2 SNTAGT. The junction had 9 bases not matched to a gene; V was cut back by 5 bases and J by 9 bases.

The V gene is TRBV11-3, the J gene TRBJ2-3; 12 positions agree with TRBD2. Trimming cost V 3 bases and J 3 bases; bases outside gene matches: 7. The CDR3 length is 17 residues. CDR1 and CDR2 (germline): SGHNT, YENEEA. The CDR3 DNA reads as TGTGCCAGCAGCTTCTCTCCGACTAGCGGGGGAACAGATACGCAGTATTTT. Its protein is CASSFSPTSGGTDTQYF.

The CDR3 here is CSASLQLNYGYTF. The CDR3 nucleotides read TGCAGTGCTAGTCTACAACTAAACTATGGCTACACCTTC. The chain has TRBV20-1 and TRBJ1-2; no definite D call. The CDR3 spans 13 residues. The V gene's germline CDR1 is DFQATT and CDR2 SNEGSKA (reference sequence). Trimming shortened V by 3 bases and J by 2 bases, and 10 bases separated the two germline ends.

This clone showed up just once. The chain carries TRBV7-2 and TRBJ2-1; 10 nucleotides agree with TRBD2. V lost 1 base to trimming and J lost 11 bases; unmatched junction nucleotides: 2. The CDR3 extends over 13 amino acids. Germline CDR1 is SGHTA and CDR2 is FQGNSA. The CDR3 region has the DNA TGTGCCAGCAGCTTAGTACTAGCGGGGCAGCAGTTCTTC. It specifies CASSLVLAGQQFF.

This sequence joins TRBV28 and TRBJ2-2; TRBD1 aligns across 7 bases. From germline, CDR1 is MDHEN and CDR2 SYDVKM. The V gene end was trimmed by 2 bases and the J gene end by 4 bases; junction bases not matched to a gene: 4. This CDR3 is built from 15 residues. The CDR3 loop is CASSLGTVSTGELFF. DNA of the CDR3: TGTGCCAGCAGTTTAGGGACAGTTTCCACCGGGGAGCTGTTTTTT.

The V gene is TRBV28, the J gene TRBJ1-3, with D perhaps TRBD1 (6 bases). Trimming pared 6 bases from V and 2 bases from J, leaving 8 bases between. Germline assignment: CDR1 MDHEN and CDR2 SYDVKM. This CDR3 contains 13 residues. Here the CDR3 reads CASRWTAGNTIYF. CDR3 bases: TGTGCCAGCAGATGGACAGCTGGAAACACCATATATTTT.

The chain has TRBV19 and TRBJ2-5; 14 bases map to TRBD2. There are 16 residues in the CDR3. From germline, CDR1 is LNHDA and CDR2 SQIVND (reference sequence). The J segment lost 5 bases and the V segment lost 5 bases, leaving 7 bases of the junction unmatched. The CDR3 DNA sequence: TGTGCCAGTAGTCTTAGGACTAGCGGGGGGAAGGAGACCCAGTACTTC. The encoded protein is CASSLRTSGGKETQYF.

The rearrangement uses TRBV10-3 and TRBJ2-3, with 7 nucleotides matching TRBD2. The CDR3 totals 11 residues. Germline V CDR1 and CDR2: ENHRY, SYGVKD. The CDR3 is CVTRGADTQYF. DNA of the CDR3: TGTGTCACCCGGGGGGCAGATACGCAGTATTTT.

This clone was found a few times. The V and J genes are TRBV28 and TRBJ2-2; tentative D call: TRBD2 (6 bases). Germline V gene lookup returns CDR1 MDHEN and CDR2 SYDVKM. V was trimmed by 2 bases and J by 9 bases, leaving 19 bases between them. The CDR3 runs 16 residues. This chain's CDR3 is CASSLRVGGKIRELFF. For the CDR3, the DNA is TGTGCCAGCAGTTTAAGGGTAGGAGGGAAAATCCGGGAGCTGTTTTTT.

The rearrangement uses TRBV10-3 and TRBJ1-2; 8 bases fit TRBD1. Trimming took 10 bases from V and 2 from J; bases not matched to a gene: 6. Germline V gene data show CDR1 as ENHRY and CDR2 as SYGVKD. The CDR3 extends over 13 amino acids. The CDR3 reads CASSGQGNYGYTF. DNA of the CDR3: TGTGCCAGCTCTGGACAGGGAAACTATGGCTACACCTTC.

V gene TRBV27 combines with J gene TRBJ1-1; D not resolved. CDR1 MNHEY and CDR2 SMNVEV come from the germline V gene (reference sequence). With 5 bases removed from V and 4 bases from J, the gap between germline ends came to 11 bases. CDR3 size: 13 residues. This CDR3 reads CASSLRGFTEAFF. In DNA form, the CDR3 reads TGTGCCAGCAGTCTCCGAGGATTCACTGAAGCTTTCTTT.

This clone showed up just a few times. The CDR3 reads CSVETRGRGTEAFF. Here the CDR3 DNA reads TGCAGCGTTGAGACGCGCGGGAGGGGGACTGAAGCTTTCTTT. The rearrangement links TRBV29-1 to TRBJ1-1; possible D gene TRBD1, 6 bases. Germline V CDR1 and CDR2: SQVTM, ANQGSEA. V was trimmed by 3 bases and J by 5 bases, leaving 16 bases between them. CDR3 length: 14 residues.

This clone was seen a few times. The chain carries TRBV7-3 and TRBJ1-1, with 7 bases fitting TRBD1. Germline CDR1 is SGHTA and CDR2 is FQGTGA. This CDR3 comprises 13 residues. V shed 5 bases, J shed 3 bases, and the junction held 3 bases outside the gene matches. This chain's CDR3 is CASSNTGDTEAFF. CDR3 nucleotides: TGTGCCAGCAGCAATACAGGGGACACTGAAGCTTTCTTT.

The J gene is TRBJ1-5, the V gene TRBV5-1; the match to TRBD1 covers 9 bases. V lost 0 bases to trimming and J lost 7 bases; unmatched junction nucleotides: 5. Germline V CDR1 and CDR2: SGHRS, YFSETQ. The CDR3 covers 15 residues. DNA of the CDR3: TGCGCCAGCAGCTTGGATGGACAGGGGAGGCAGCCCCAGCATTTT. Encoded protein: CASSLDGQGRQPQHF.